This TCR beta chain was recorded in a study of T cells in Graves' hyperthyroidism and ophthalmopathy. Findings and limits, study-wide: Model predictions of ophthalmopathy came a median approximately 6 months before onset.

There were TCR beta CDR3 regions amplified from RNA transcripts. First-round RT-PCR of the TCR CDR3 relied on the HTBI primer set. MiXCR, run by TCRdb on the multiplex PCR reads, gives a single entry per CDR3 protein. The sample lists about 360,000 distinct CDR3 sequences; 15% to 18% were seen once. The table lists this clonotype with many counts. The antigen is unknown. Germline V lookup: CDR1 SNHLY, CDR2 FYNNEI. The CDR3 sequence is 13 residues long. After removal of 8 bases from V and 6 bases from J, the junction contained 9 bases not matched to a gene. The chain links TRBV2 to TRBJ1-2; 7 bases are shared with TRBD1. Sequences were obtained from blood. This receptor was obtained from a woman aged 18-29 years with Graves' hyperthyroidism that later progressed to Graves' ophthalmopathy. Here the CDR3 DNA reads TGTGCCAGCCGGGCCTGGCAGGGGGATGGCTACACCTTC. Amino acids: CASRAWQGDGYTF.